Listed below are T cell receptor beta chains from one sample, sequenced in a study of T-cell reconstitution after alpha-beta-depleted transplantation in children. From the PCR reads, TCRdb called clonotypes with MiXCR, one entry per CDR3 protein. This table has just under 350,000 distinct CDR3 sequences, under 20% appearing once. The sample was PBMCs, mostly from graft donor cells, taken 360 days after TCRalphabeta/CD19-depleted stem cell transplant. All receptors come from a male patient aged 2 to 10 who had a stem cell transplant for acute lymphoblastic leukemia, so the T cells may come from the graft donor. The CDR3 runs from the conserved cysteine through the conserved F or W. The order of the fields is clone size, J gene, D gene, V gene, CDR3 protein, CDR3 DNA. The D gene is left open where the match is weak. Where a row states a size, it is once, few, many or the class of an expanded clone; other rows omit it.

NA TRBJ2-3 NA TRBV6-2/TRBV6-3 CASSYTTGGIDTQYF TGTGCCAGCAGTTACACCACCGGTGGGATAGATACGCAGTATTTT
few TRBJ1-3 TRBD1 TRBV4-1 CASSRSGQGSSGNTIYF TGCGCCAGCAGCCGATCCGGACAGGGGAGCTCTGGAAACACCATATATTTT
few TRBJ2-7 TRBD1 TRBV4-3 CASSQVYWTGNSEQYF TGCGCCAGCAGCCAAGTTTATTGGACAGGGAACTCCGAGCAGTACTTC
many TRBJ2-5 NA TRBV4-1 CASSPITGSGETQYF TGCGCCAGCAGCCCCATAACAGGTTCCGGAGAGACCCAGTACTTC
few TRBJ2-3 TRBD2 TRBV27 CASSFLAGTTDTQYF TGTGCCAGCAGTTTTCTAGCGGGCACCACAGATACGCAGTATTTT
NA TRBJ2-3 NA TRBV5-1 CASSPLGPDTQYF TGCGCCAGCAGCCCCCTAGGGCCGGATACGCAGTATTTT
few TRBJ2-3 NA TRBV7-2 CASSLGVPPRTDTQYF TGTGCCAGCAGCTTAGGTGTCCCTCCTCGCACAGATACGCAGTATTTT
NA TRBJ1-1 NA TRBV3-1 CASSQRWAEAFF TGTGCCAGCAGCCAAAGGTGGGCTGAAGCTTTCTTT
few TRBJ2-1 TRBD2 TRBV28 CASSRTSGSLYNEQFF TGTGCCAGCAGCCGGACTAGCGGGAGCTTGTACAATGAGCAGTTCTTC
few TRBJ2-7 NA TRBV20-1 CSARDWGGEQYF TGCAGTGCTAGAGATTGGGGTGGCGAGCAGTACTTC
few TRBJ1-3 NA TRBV12-3/TRBV12-4 CASSLAGTSGNTIYF TGTGCCAGCAGTTTGGCGGGGACCTCTGGAAACACCATATATTTT
few TRBJ2-1 TRBD2 TRBV12-3/TRBV12-4 CASRRLAVINEQFF TGTGCCAGCAGGAGGCTAGCGGTAATCAATGAGCAGTTCTTC
few TRBJ2-3 NA TRBV20-1 CSARDLVLGTDTQYF TGCAGTGCTAGAGATCTAGTATTGGGCACAGATACGCAGTATTTT
NA TRBJ2-1 NA TRBV24-1 CATSDPRDTLWDEQFF TGTGCCACCAGTGATCCCCGGGACACGCTCTGGGATGAGCAGTTCTTC
few TRBJ2-7 TRBD1 TRBV5-6 CASGQGLYEQYF TGTGCCAGCGGACAGGGACTCTACGAGCAGTACTTC
few TRBJ2-1 TRBD2 TRBV10-3 CATSGAGSGYNEQFF TGTGCCACCAGTGGAGCGGGATCGGGTTACAATGAGCAGTTCTTC
NA TRBJ2-1 TRBD2 TRBV24-1 CATSDHPGGRARGSEQFF TGTGCCACCAGTGACCACCCGGGCGGGAGGGCCAGAGGAAGTGAGCAGTTCTTC
few TRBJ1-2 NA TRBV6-5 CASSYSEVWSGVGYTF TGTGCCAGCAGTTACTCTGAAGTGTGGTCAGGGGTTGGCTACACCTTC
NA TRBJ1-1 NA TRBV6-1 CASSEVRGTEAFF TGTGCCAGCAGTGAAGTACGTGGGACTGAAGCTTTCTTT
few TRBJ1-2 NA TRBV4-1 CASSQVSHYGYTF TGCGCCAGCAGCCAAGTGAGTCATTATGGCTACACCTTC
NA TRBJ2-7 NA TRBV12-3/TRBV12-4 CASTPRGARMYEQYF TGTGCCAGCACCCCAAGGGGGGCTCGTATGTACGAGCAGTACTTC
few TRBJ1-5 TRBD1 TRBV2 CASSDWDRAQPQHF TGTGCCAGCAGTGACTGGGACAGGGCCCAGCCCCAGCATTTT
many TRBJ2-5 NA TRBV20-1 CSARDLIKTQYF TGCAGTGCTAGAGATCTAATCAAGACCCAGTACTTC
few TRBJ2-1 TRBD1 TRBV7-8 CASSPGQGSYNEQFF TGTGCCAGCAGCCCCGGACAGGGGAGCTACAATGAGCAGTTCTTC
NA TRBJ2-1 TRBD1 TRBV3-1 CASSPRWDRAINEQFF TGTGCCAGCAGCCCGAGGTGGGACAGGGCTATCAATGAGCAGTTCTTC
few TRBJ2-7 TRBD2 TRBV12-3/TRBV12-4 CASSLWVGGYEQYF TGTGCCAGCAGTTTATGGGTGGGAGGGTACGAGCAGTACTTC
few TRBJ2-3 TRBD2 TRBV28 CASSLASGNTDTQYF TGTGCCAGCAGTTTGGCTAGCGGGAACACAGATACGCAGTATTTT
few TRBJ2-1 TRBD2 TRBV4-3 CASSQVLAGEYNEQFF TGCGCCAGCAGCCAAGTGCTAGCGGGAGAGTACAATGAGCAGTTCTTC
few TRBJ2-1 NA TRBV5-1 CASSPGSTSYNEQFF TGCGCCAGCAGCCCGGGGTCCACCTCCTACAATGAGCAGTTCTTC
few TRBJ2-1 TRBD2 TRBV12-3/TRBV12-4 CASSTEAGVFHNEQFF TGTGCCAGCAGCACAGAAGCGGGAGTGTTCCACAATGAGCAGTTCTTC
few TRBJ2-2 NA TRBV7-2 CASSIGTVGELFF TGTGCCAGCAGCATTGGGACCGTCGGGGAGCTGTTTTTT
NA TRBJ1-5 TRBD1 TRBV28 CASTPARRGRGREYGNQPQHF TGTGCCAGCACTCCCGCTCGCCGTGGCAGGGGGCGGGAATATGGCAATCAGCCCCAGCATTTT
many TRBJ2-6 NA TRBV20-1 CSAEGAGANVLTF TGCAGTGCAGAGGGGGCTGGGGCCAACGTCCTGACTTTC
few TRBJ2-5 NA TRBV20-1 CSASEEETQYF TGCAGTGCGTCGGAGGAAGAGACCCAGTACTTC
many TRBJ2-1 TRBD1 TRBV7-9 CASSLVQGPNNEQFF TGTGCCAGCAGCTTAGTACAGGGGCCCAACAATGAGCAGTTCTTC
few TRBJ1-3 NA TRBV28 CASSLPGTTGNTIYF TGTGCCAGCAGTTTACCCGGGACCACTGGAAACACCATATATTTT
NA TRBJ1-6 NA TRBV28 CASSRLTSLLHF TGTGCCAGCAGTCGACTCACCTCACTCCTCCACTTT
NA TRBJ1-1 NA TRBV5-1 CASSLLVGGRNTEAFF TGCGCCAGCAGCCTGCTTGTCGGCGGGAGGAACACTGAAGCTTTCTTT
many TRBJ2-2 NA TRBV5-1 CARRTLINANTGELFF TGCGCCAGACGGACACTTATCAACGCGAACACCGGGGAGCTGTTTTTT
NA TRBJ2-7 NA TRBV28 CASSPLMSGGYEQYF TGTGCCAGCAGTCCCCTTATGTCAGGAGGCTACGAGCAGTACTTC
NA TRBJ2-3 TRBD1 TRBV6-2/TRBV6-3 CASRTTGADTQYF TGTGCCAGCAGAACGACAGGGGCAGATACGCAGTATTTT
NA TRBJ2-2 NA TRBV9 CASSVAGSRGSLPPGELFF TGTGCCAGCAGCGTAGCAGGATCGAGGGGATCCCTCCCACCCGGGGAGCTGTTTTTT
few TRBJ2-5 TRBD2 TRBV6-2/TRBV6-3 CASPTSGEETQYF TGTGCCAGCCCAACTAGCGGAGAAGAGACCCAGTACTTC
many TRBJ2-4 NA TRBV28 CASSPVEGGDYLAKNIQYF TGTGCCAGCAGCCCCGTTGAGGGTGGAGATTATTTGGCCAAAAACATTCAGTACTTC
NA TRBJ2-2 NA TRBV5-1 CASSWGYFGNTGELFF TGCGCCAGCAGCTGGGGGTATTTCGGGAACACCGGGGAGCTGTTTTTT
NA TRBJ1-2 NA TRBV5-5 CASTQTMVLSYGYTF TGTGCCAGCACCCAAACCATGGTCCTCTCCTATGGCTACACCTTC
few TRBJ2-7 NA TRBV20-1 CSAREGGTGPSYEQYF TGCAGTGCTAGAGAGGGGGGGACAGGTCCATCCTACGAGCAGTACTTC
NA TRBJ2-7 NA TRBV11-2 CASSVPGASVYEQYF TGTGCCAGCAGCGTGCCGGGAGCCTCCGTCTACGAGCAGTACTTC
NA TRBJ2-7 NA TRBV4-1 CASSQDKRPPYEQYF TGCGCCAGCAGCCAAGATAAGCGACCTCCCTACGAGCAGTACTTC